The present entry profiles one T cell receptor (beta chain) with its context. No antigen is known for it. The CDR3 length is 16 residues. V dropped 2 bases and J dropped 9; count of bases not matched to a gene: 12. CDR1 and CDR2 (germline): LNHDA, SQIVND (reference sequence). The sample originates from a study of T cell responses to AZD1222 COVID-19 vaccine. Some clones are missing from TCRdb's copy, which holds only in-frame ones; the method was immunoSEQ multiplex PCR. The sample consists of some 90,000 clones, around 91% of them appearing once. Overall study findings and caveats: Repertoires were collected only later (after the peak T cell response had occurred). White British people made up most donors, females outnumbered males, and clonal diversity was possibly underestimated.

The genes are TRBV19 and TRBJ2-1, with 8 bases aligning to TRBD2. The source of this sequence is an adult in good health. The source material was peripheral blood, sampled on day 0 of MenACWY control vaccination. The CDR3 sequence is CASSIHGGASFGEQFF. CDR3 sequence (DNA): TGTGCCAGTAGTATACACGGGGGGGCGTCCTTTGGTGAGCAGTTCTTC.